This entry lists 28 T cell receptor beta chains sequenced from one sample in a study of blood T cell repertoires in COVID-19. Profiling relied on immunoSEQ multiplex PCR, and the TCRdb table lists in-frame clones only, not all of them. Altogether about 42,000 clones are present, roughly 87% being singletons, with the ten largest covering about 6.1%. The sequencing input was peripheral blood. The receptors were gathered from a human donor in a cohort sampled during active COVID-19.

This clone was seen only once. This chain joins TRBV5-1 and TRBJ2-1; a possible D gene is TRBD2 (5 bases). The CDR3 covers 15 residues. Germline CDR1 and CDR2: SGHRS and YFSETQ. Trimming stripped 4 bases from V and 4 bases from J, with 15 bases between. The CDR3, as DNA: TGCGCCAGCAGCCCGGAGACGGGGAGTTACAATGAGCAGTTCTTC. This codes for CASSPETGSYNEQFF.

This clone showed up just once. The chain links TRBV2 to TRBJ2-7; D is possibly TRBD1 (7 bases). There are 14 residues in the CDR3. Germline V CDR1 and CDR2: SNHLY, FYNNEI. The V gene lost 2 bases and the J gene lost 5 bases, with 13 bases spanning the gap. CDR3 sequence reads: CASSEQGGLDEQYF. The CDR3 nucleotides are TGTGCCAGCAGTGAACAGGGGGGCCTCGACGAGCAGTACTTC.

The rearrangement uses TRBV5-1 and TRBJ2-1; perhaps TRBD1 as D (5 bases). The CDR3 extends over 13 amino acids. Germline assignment: CDR1 SGHRS and CDR2 YFSETQ. V was cut by 2 bases and J by 8 bases, with 11 bases left in between. As DNA, the CDR3 is TGCGCCAGCAGCTTCCAATGGGGCTATGAGCAGTTCTTC. This codes for CASSFQWGYEQFF. The full variable domain, completed using reference TRBV5-1 and TRBJ2-1, is KAGVTQTPRYLIKTRGQQVTLSCSPISGHRSVSWYQQTPGQGLQFLFEYFSETQRNKGNFPGRFSGRQFSNSRSEMNVSTLELGDSALYLCASSFQWGYEQFFGPGTRLTVL.

The V call is TRBV16, the J call TRBJ1-2; D gene ambiguous. V was pared by 1 base and J by 3 bases, with 18 bases between. From germline, CDR1 is KGHSY and CDR2 FQNENV. The CDR3 runs to 17 residues. This chain's CDR3 is CASSQFQIARVDYGYTF. The CDR3 DNA sequence: TGTGCCAGCAGCCAATTTCAGATAGCGAGGGTTGACTATGGCTACACCTTC. The full variable domain, rest sourced from reference TRBV16 and TRBJ1-2, is GEEVAQTPKHLVRGEGQKAKLYCAPIKGHSYVFWYQQVLKNEFKFLISFQNENVFDETGMPKERFSAKCLPNSPCSLEIQATKLEDSAVYFCASSQFQIARVDYGYTFGSGTRLTVV.

The chain couples TRBV27 to TRBJ1-1; D perhaps matches TRBD1 (6 bases). Germline V gives CDR1 MNHEY, CDR2 SMNVEV (reference sequence). CDR3 length equals 15 residues. V was pared by 2 bases and J by 3 bases, with 13 bases between. The CDR3: CASSLGQGKDTEAFF. The CDR3, as DNA: TGTGCCAGCAGTTTAGGTCAGGGGAAAGACACTGAAGCTTTCTTT.

The chain uses TRBV6-5 and TRBJ2-7, with D perhaps TRBD1 (6 bases). Germline V gene lookup returns CDR1 MNHEY and CDR2 SVGAGI. CDR3 length: 15 amino acids. The V end was cut by 7 bases, the J end by 4 bases, with 20 bases between. The CDR3 DNA reads as TGTGCCAGCAATCAGGGGCTGGGAGTATCTTACGAGCAGTACTTC. Translating it yields CASNQGLGVSYEQYF.

The chain carries TRBV5-4 and TRBJ1-1, with TRBD1 matching over 7 bases. Germline CDR1 and CDR2: SGHNT and YYREEE (reference sequence). With 1 base clipped from V and 4 bases from J, the junction kept 4 bases outside the gene matches. CDR3 length: 14 residues. This chain's CDR3 is CASSLSTGATEAFF. CDR3 DNA: TGTGCCAGCAGCTTGAGCACAGGGGCCACTGAAGCTTTCTTT.

The V and J genes are TRBV9 and TRBJ2-3; perhaps TRBD2 as D (7 bases). Trimming left V 7 bases short and J 0 bases short, with 15 bases between. Germline CDR1 reads SGDLS; CDR2 reads YYNGEE. The CDR3 covers 15 residues. The CDR3 region has the DNA TGTGCCAGCCAGGGGCTAGCGGTTAGCACAGATACGCAGTATTTT. Amino acid sequence: CASQGLAVSTDTQYF. Using reference TRBV9 and TRBJ2-3 for the parts outside the CDR3, the full variable domain is DSGVTQTPKHLITATGQRVTLRCSPRSGDLSVYWYQQSLDQGLQFLIQYYNGEERAKGNILERFSAQQFPDLHSELNLSSLELGDSALYFCASQGLAVSTDTQYFGPGTRLTVL.

The chain is built from TRBV4-2 and TRBJ2-3, with 8 bases matching TRBD2. The trim removed 0 bases at V and 1 base at J, leaving 3 bases unmatched. Germline CDR1 and CDR2: LGHNA and YNFKEQ. CDR3 size: 16 residues. The CDR3 coding sequence is TGTGCCAGCAGCCAAGACCCGGGACTAGGCACAGATACGCAGTATTTT. It codes for CASSQDPGLGTDTQYF.

J is TRBJ1-4 and V is TRBV28, with no clear D. This CDR3 has 16 amino acids. The V gene's germline CDR1 is MDHEN and CDR2 SYDVKM. V lost 6 bases to trimming and J lost 1 base, with 15 bases between them. In nucleotides, the CDR3 is TGTGCCAGCAGACTTATTAGAGAGGGAACTAATGAAAAACTGTTTTTT. Translating gives CASRLIREGTNEKLFF.

CDR3 region: CAWSVRSGRQPQHF. The CDR3 coding sequence is TGTGCCTGGAGTGTACGTAGTGGGCGTCAGCCCCAGCATTTT. This chain links TRBV30 with TRBJ1-5; D gene uncertain. V lost 0 bases and J 6 bases, leaving 12 bases between the germline ends. CDR1 and CDR2 from the germline V gene are GTSNPN and SVGIG (reference sequence). The CDR3 has 14 amino acids.

The chain uses TRBV21-1 and TRBJ2-4; the D call TRBD1 from the table was never checked on the DNA. TRBV21-1 is a pseudogene. This CDR3 region has 16 residues. As DNA, the CDR3 is TGTGCCAGCAGCAAAGAACCGGGACAGGGGCGGGACATTCAGTACTTC. Amino acids: CASSKEPGQGRDIQYF.

This sequence joins TRBV4-3 and TRBJ2-7, with TRBD2 identical over 7 bases. V was clipped by 4 bases and J by 3 bases; unmatched bases: 9. Per germline, CDR1 LGHNA and CDR2 YSLEER. The CDR3 length is 15 residues. CDR3 in DNA: TGCGCCAGCAGCCGGAGCTTGGGAGGGGACTACGAGCAGTACTTC. It translates to CASSRSLGGDYEQYF.

To note about this clone: An end of the junction differs from the germline gene, which may be a read error. The chain has TRBV15 and TRBJ1-4; D is unclear. The CDR3 consists of 15 residues. Germline V gene lookup returns CDR1 LNHNV and CDR2 YYDKDF (reference sequence). This chain's CDR3 is CSTSPGGRLTEKLFF. In DNA, the CDR3 is TGTTCCACCAGTCCCGGCGGGCGGCTAACTGAAAAACTGTTTTTT.

The chain couples TRBV6-5 to TRBJ1-5; the match to TRBD1 covers 7 bases. The length of the CDR3 is 14 residues. J gave up 2 bases and V 6 bases, and 4 bases lay outside the gene matches. Germline assignment: CDR1 MNHEY and CDR2 SVGAGI. As DNA, the CDR3 is TGTGCCAGCAGGACAGGGTGGGGCAATCAGCCCCAGCATTTT. Its translation is CASRTGWGNQPQHF.

Here the CDR3 reads CASSSTGTGDGTQYF. The CDR3 DNA sequence: TGTGCCAGCAGCTCTACCGGGACAGGGGATGGGACCCAGTACTTC. This chain links TRBV5-5 with TRBJ2-5, with 10 positions matching TRBD1. Germline loops: CDR1 SGHKS, CDR2 YYEKEE (reference sequence). The CDR3 is made up of 15 amino acids. With V trimmed by 3 bases and J by 7 bases, 9 bases remained unmatched. Using reference TRBV5-5 and TRBJ2-5 for the parts outside the CDR3, the full variable domain is DAGVTQSPTHLIKTRGQQVTLRCSPISGHKSVSWYQQVLGQGPQFIFQYYEKEERGRGNFPDRFSARQFPNYSSELNVNALLLGDSALYLCASSSTGTGDGTQYFGPGTRLLVL.

The gene calls are TRBV7-8 and TRBJ1-2; a weak D match, TRBD1 (6 bases). The CDR3 extends over 15 amino acids. With 2 bases removed from V and 2 bases from J, the gap between germline ends came to 12 bases. Germline V gives CDR1 SGHVS, CDR2 FQNEAQ. Here the CDR3 DNA reads TGTGCCAGCAGCTTAACAGACACAGGGAACTATGGCTACACCTTC. Protein product: CASSLTDTGNYGYTF.

The chain recombines TRBV7-2 with TRBJ1-1; D is perhaps TRBD1 (6 bases). Germline V gene lookup returns CDR1 SGHTA and CDR2 FQGNSA. This CDR3 is 15 amino acids long. V shed 5 bases and J shed 0 bases, with 13 bases lying between them. CDR3 protein: CASSPQGTMNTEAFF. The CDR3 region has the DNA TGTGCCAGCAGCCCACAGGGCACCATGAACACTGAAGCTTTCTTT.

V gene TRBV5-5 combines with J gene TRBJ1-6, with a tentative D call TRBD1 (5 bases). V gave up 4 bases and J gave up 10 bases, with 18 bases separating them. Germline CDR1 reads SGHKS; CDR2 reads YYEKEE (reference sequence). The CDR3 is 15 amino acids. This CDR3 is CASSLLRSQGSPLHF. CDR3 DNA: TGTGCCAGCAGCCTACTTCGGTCGCAGGGCTCACCCCTCCACTTT.

This chain uses TRBV30 with TRBJ2-7; unclear D gene. V was clipped by 3 bases and J by 6 bases, with 21 bases between them. Germline V gene lookup returns CDR1 GTSNPN and CDR2 SVGIG (reference sequence). This CDR3 contains 15 residues. This CDR3 reads CAWRFSGTRPGEQYF. The DNA for the CDR3 is TGTGCCTGGAGGTTTTCAGGAACTCGGCCAGGCGAGCAGTACTTC.

This clone came up a few times. The chain uses TRBV19 and TRBJ2-5; no definite D call. Trimming left V 7 bases short and J 2 bases short, with 14 bases between. Germline CDR1 and CDR2: LNHDA and SQIVND (reference sequence). This CDR3 contains 14 residues. Written as DNA, the CDR3 is TGTGCCAGTACGGCAGGCCGGTCGCAAGAGACCCAGTACTTC. It specifies CASTAGRSQETQYF.

A single count supports this clone. The CDR3 loop reads CASSLAASSYNEQFF. The DNA of the CDR3 is TGTGCCAGCAGTCTAGCCGCGAGCTCCTACAATGAGCAGTTCTTC. This chain connects TRBV27 to TRBJ2-1, with D possibly matching TRBD2 (5 bases). V was shortened by 5 bases and J by 0 bases, with 11 bases between the two germline ends. Germline V gene data show CDR1 as MNHEY and CDR2 as SMNVEV (reference sequence). The CDR3 is 15 residues long.

The V and J genes are TRBV10-3 and TRBJ1-2; a weak D match, TRBD1 (6 bases). Trimming removed 3 bases from V and 2 bases from J, with 13 bases in between. The CDR3 runs to 15 residues. Germline CDR1 is ENHRY and CDR2 is SYGVKD. The DNA for the CDR3 is TGTGCCATCAGTGACGGGGGGCAGGGGAACTATGGCTACACCTTC. Its translation: CAISDGGQGNYGYTF.

This rearrangement joins TRBV6-5 to TRBJ2-7, with D maybe TRBD1 (5 bases). The germline V gene has CDR1 MNHEY and CDR2 SVGAGI. This CDR3 is built from 14 residues. The V and J ends lost 2 bases and 2 bases respectively, with 10 bases between them. As DNA, the CDR3 is TGTGCCAGCAGTTACGCGCAGGGAACCTACGAGCAGTACTTC. Residues: CASSYAQGTYEQYF.

The chain combines TRBV11-3 with TRBJ1-1, with 9 positions matching TRBD1. Germline V gene sequence: CDR1 SGHNT, CDR2 YENEEA. This CDR3 has 13 amino acids. J gave up 5 bases and V 4 bases, and 2 bases lay outside the gene matches. The CDR3 DNA sequence: TGTGCCAGCAGCTCCGGGACAGGGACTGAAGCTTTCTTT. It translates to CASSSGTGTEAFF.

V and J are TRBV6-5 and TRBJ2-1, with 7 bases aligning to TRBD2. The germline V gene has CDR1 MNHEY and CDR2 SVGAGI. This CDR3 has 16 residues. V gave up 2 bases and J gave up 5 bases; unmatched junction bases: 9. This CDR3 reads CASSYGGAGRDNEQFF. For the CDR3, the DNA is TGTGCCAGCAGTTACGGCGGGGCAGGGAGGGACAATGAGCAGTTCTTC.

The chain combines TRBV30 with TRBJ1-2, with TRBD1 matching 7 bases. The ends lost 1 base at V and 4 bases at J; junction bases unmatched: 3. CDR1 GTSNPN and CDR2 SVGIG come from the germline V gene (reference sequence). This CDR3 has 13 amino acids. The CDR3 coding sequence is TGTGCCTGGAGTGAGACAGGGACCTATGGCTACACCTTC. This translates into CAWSETGTYGYTF.

The chain recombines TRBV25-1 with TRBJ1-4; D not resolved. The CDR3 is 15 amino acids. Germline loops: CDR1 MGHDK, CDR2 SYGVNS. Trimming cost V 2 bases and J 8 bases, with 15 bases left between them. CDR3 loop: CASSEQRGFEEKLFF. CDR3 coding DNA: TGTGCCAGCAGTGAACAGCGAGGGTTTGAAGAAAAACTGTTTTTT.